This T cell receptor beta chain was sequenced during a study of PD-1 blockade in classical Hodgkin lymphoma. TCRdb keeps only in-frame clones here, not all; method: immunoSEQ multiplex PCR. The sample includes about 93,000 clones, approximately 80% of them seen just once. All trial patients relapsed after autologous stem cell transplantation. Germline V lookup: CDR1 ENHRY, CDR2 SYGVKD. V shed 4 bases, J shed 16 bases, and the junction held 13 bases outside the gene matches. The CDR3 extends over 13 amino acids. This clonotype originated in a human donor with classical Hodgkin lymphoma. The specimen was peripheral blood mononuclear cells (PBMCs), collected before the second cycle of nivolumab. The rearrangement uses TRBV10-3 and TRBJ2-1; TRBD2 matches at 7 bases. Here the CDR3 reads CAISGLDAGVYFF. The CDR3 DNA follows: TGTGCCATCAGTGGCCTAGATGCGGGAGTATACTTCTTC.